The source of this TCR beta chain is a study of radiotherapy plus CTLA-4 blockade in lung cancer (dated 2018 in TCRdb). For the study in its entirety: Objective responses occurred in approximately 17% of enrolled patients, and about 30% achieved disease control.

Focal radiation therapy combined with CTLA-4 blockade (ipilimumab) was tested in patients with chemo-refractory metastatic non-small-cell lung cancer. Taken from cysteine to phenylalanine, the CDR3 has 16 residues. The CDR3 DNA has 48 bases and is translated from base 1. CDR1 and CDR2 are drawn from the germline V gene (reference sequence): PRHDT, FYEKMQ. At the junction V is shortened by 0 bases and J by 2 bases, with 11 bases in between. Library creation used the immunoSEQ multiplex PCR assay. TCRdb's version of the immuneACCESS table is confined to in-frame rearrangements and falls short of the full clone set. An unresolved V gene accounts for under half of the shortfall where checked; the remainder is of unknown origin. A total of some 90,000 clones appear in this sample, roughly 80% of them only once. The ten largest clones take up around 0.76% of the sample. The study at large found these results: The strongest predictors of response were reported to be early dynamic shifts in blood T cell clones along with a rise in serum interferon-beta following radiation. TCR clones derived from tumors expanded in peripheral blood after treatment with radiotherapy and ipilimumab.

The table lists this clone with a count of one. No antigen is known for it. There are no base qualities to consult, and no much larger clone falls within one base. The chain is made from TRBV13 and TRBJ1-5, and TRBD1 may be the D gene, going by 5 matching bases. Sequences were derived from peripheral blood, sampled from a patient treated with radiotherapy plus ipilimumab. This TCR was sampled from a human donor with non-small cell lung cancer who had stable disease on radiotherapy plus ipilimumab. This receptor carries the CDR3 CASSLGQASRNQPQHF. Read as DNA, the sequence is TGTGCCAGCAGCTTAGGACAGGCAAGCCGCAATCAGCCCCAGCATTTT.